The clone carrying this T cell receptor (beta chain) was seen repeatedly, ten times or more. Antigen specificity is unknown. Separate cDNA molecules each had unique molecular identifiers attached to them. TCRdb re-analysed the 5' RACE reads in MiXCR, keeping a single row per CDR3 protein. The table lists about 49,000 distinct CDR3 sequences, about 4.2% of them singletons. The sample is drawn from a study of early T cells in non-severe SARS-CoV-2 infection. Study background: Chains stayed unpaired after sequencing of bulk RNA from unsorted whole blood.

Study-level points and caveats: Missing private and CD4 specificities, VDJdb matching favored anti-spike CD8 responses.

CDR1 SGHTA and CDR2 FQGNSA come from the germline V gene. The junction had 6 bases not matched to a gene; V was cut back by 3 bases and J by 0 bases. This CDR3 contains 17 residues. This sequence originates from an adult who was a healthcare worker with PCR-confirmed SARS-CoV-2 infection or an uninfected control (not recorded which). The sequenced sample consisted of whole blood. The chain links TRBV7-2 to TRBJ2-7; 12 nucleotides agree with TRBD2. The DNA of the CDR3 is TGTGCCAGCAGCTTCGTACTAGCGGGAGGACCCTCCTACGAGCAGTACTTC. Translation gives CASSFVLAGGPSYEQYF.